Following are 18 T cell receptor beta chains from one sample sequenced in a study of OX40 agonist ivuxolimab in advanced cancers. The table came from immunoSEQ multiplex PCR; TCRdb's copy has only in-frame clones and leaves some out. The sample includes roughly 41,000 clones, approximately 91% of them seen just once. Specimen: CD4+ or CD8+ T cells sorted from blood, collected in a trial of the OX40 agonist ivuxolimab. These TCRs come from an adult with an advanced solid tumor such as melanoma, head and neck, liver or kidney cancer.

V usage is TRBV7-3 and J usage is TRBJ2-7, with D possibly matching TRBD1 (5 bases). The CDR3 totals 14 residues. The germline V gene encodes CDR1 SGHTA and CDR2 FQGTGA. The V and J ends lost 5 bases and 2 bases respectively, with 13 bases between them. The CDR3 region is CASSLSGLPYEQYF. The CDR3 DNA sequence: TGTGCCAGCAGCCTCTCAGGGCTGCCCTACGAGCAGTACTTC.

The J gene is TRBJ1-2, the V gene TRBV2; a possible D gene is TRBD1 (5 bases). The CDR3 contains 13 residues. CDR1 is SNHLY, CDR2 FYNNEI, per germline. V was shortened by 6 bases and J by 2 bases, with 10 bases between the two germline ends. The CDR3 nucleotides read TGTGCCAGCAGACCGAGGGACAACTATGGCTACACCTTC. This gives the protein CASRPRDNYGYTF.

This clone was observed once. The chain carries TRBV7-8 and TRBJ1-2; 7 nucleotides line up with TRBD1. The CDR3 covers 13 residues. The J segment lost 8 bases and the V segment lost 1 base, leaving 4 bases of the junction unmatched. Germline-derived CDR1 and CDR2 are SGHVS and FQNEAQ. CDR3 bases: TGTGCCAGCAGCTTAGAGACAGGGCGCGGCTACACCTTC. Amino acid sequence: CASSLETGRGYTF.

V is TRBV6-5 and J is TRBJ1-1; TRBD1 matches at 7 bases. The V and J ends lost 6 bases and 1 base, in that order; junction bases with no gene match: 5. This CDR3 has 14 residues. CDR1 is MNHEY, CDR2 SVGAGI, per germline. The CDR3 sequence is CASRVGGRNTEAFF. For the CDR3, the DNA is TGTGCCAGCAGGGTAGGGGGCAGGAACACTGAAGCTTTCTTT.

This chain connects TRBV28 to TRBJ2-2; D might be TRBD2 (5 bases). Trimming pared 7 bases from V and 4 bases from J, leaving 19 bases between. The CDR3 covers 16 residues. CDR1 is MDHEN, CDR2 SYDVKM, per germline. In DNA form, the CDR3 reads TGTGCCAGCAAACCCCCCGGGGAATGGCGCACCGGGGAGCTGTTTTTT. Residues: CASKPPGEWRTGELFF.

This chain uses TRBV9 with TRBJ2-1; D possibly corresponds to TRBD2 (5 bases). Trimming shortened V by 3 bases and J by 3 bases, and 10 bases separated the two germline ends. The CDR3 covers 14 residues. Germline V gene data show CDR1 as SGDLS and CDR2 as YYNGEE. The CDR3 here is CASSATSNYNEQFF. CDR3 bases: TGTGCCAGCAGCGCAACTAGTAACTACAATGAGCAGTTCTTC.

The rearrangement uses TRBV5-1 and TRBJ2-1, with D perhaps given as TRBD1 or TRBD2 (5 bases each). The CDR3 is made up of 15 amino acids. Trimming left V 0 bases short and J 5 bases short, with 12 bases between. Per the germline V gene, CDR1 is SGHRS and CDR2 is YFSETQ. CDR3 residues: CASSLAWGFDNEQFF. DNA of the CDR3: TGCGCCAGCAGCTTGGCCTGGGGGTTCGACAATGAGCAGTTCTTC.

The rearrangement joins TRBV7-9 to TRBJ2-7; D might be TRBD1 (6 bases). V shed 1 base and J shed 4 bases, with 11 bases lying between them. The CDR3 is made up of 14 amino acids. Germline CDR1 SEHNR, CDR2 FQNEAQ (reference sequence). CDR3 DNA: TGTGCCAGCAGCTTAGAGGGGGAGACTTACGAGCAGTACTTC. Translation gives CASSLEGETYEQYF. The complete variable domain, with remaining parts taken from reference TRBV7-9 and TRBJ2-7, reads DTGVSQNPRHKITKRGQNVTFRCDPISEHNRLYWYRQTLGQGPEFLTYFQNEAQLEKSRLLSDRFSAERPKGSFSTLEIQRTEQGDSAMYLCASSLEGETYEQYFGPGTRLTVT.

The J gene is TRBJ2-1, the V gene TRBV30; the match to TRBD2 covers 9 bases. V lost 1 base and J lost 1; bases outside the gene matches: 2. The germline CDR1 and CDR2 sequences are GTSNPN and SVGIG (reference sequence). CDR3 size: 15 residues. CDR3 residues: CAWSGLAVSYNEQFF. The CDR3 DNA reads TGTGCCTGGAGTGGACTAGCGGTTTCCTACAATGAGCAGTTCTTC.

The rearrangement links TRBV11-2 to TRBJ1-6; a weak D match, TRBD1 (6 bases). Trimming removed 7 bases from V and 2 bases from J, with 15 bases in between. Per the germline V gene, CDR1 is SGHAT and CDR2 is FQNNGV. This CDR3 has 16 amino acids. The CDR3 loop is CASIPLGGPYNSPLHF. For the CDR3, the DNA is TGTGCCAGCATTCCTTTAGGGGGACCCTATAATTCACCCCTCCACTTT.

The V gene is TRBV15, the J gene TRBJ1-4, with 7 bases that match TRBD1. The CDR3 spans 13 residues. The V and J ends lost 8 bases and 5 bases, in that order; junction bases with no gene match: 5. Germline values: CDR1 LNHNV, CDR2 YYDKDF (reference sequence). The CDR3 region is CATEGQTNEKLFF. The CDR3, as DNA: TGTGCCACCGAGGGACAGACGAATGAAAAACTGTTTTTT. The full variable domain, completed using reference TRBV15 and TRBJ1-4, is DAMVIQNPRYQVTQFGKPVTLSCSQTLNHNVMYWYQQKSSQAPKLLFHYYDKDFNNEADTPDNFQSRRPNTSFCFLDIRSPGLGDTAMYLCATEGQTNEKLFFGSGTQLSVL.

The genes are TRBV13 and TRBJ1-1; maybe TRBD1 (5 bases). The length of the CDR3 is 14 residues. The V end was cut by 2 bases, the J end by 4 bases, with 11 bases between. Germline values: CDR1 PRHDT, CDR2 FYEKMQ (reference sequence). As DNA, the CDR3 is TGTGCCAGCAGCTTACGGGACTTTTCCACTGAAGCTTTCTTT. Amino acid sequence: CASSLRDFSTEAFF.

The chain couples TRBV30 to TRBJ1-1; 9 bases are shared with TRBD1. Unmatched junction bases numbered 7, after V lost 2 bases and J lost 0 bases. The germline CDR1 and CDR2 sequences are GTSNPN and SVGIG (reference sequence). CDR3 length equals 16 residues. The CDR3 DNA reads TGTGCCTGGAGTCTACCCCGGGACAGGGTGAACACTGAAGCTTTCTTT. This encodes CAWSLPRDRVNTEAFF.

DNA of the CDR3: TGTGCCGGCGGACATTTCCAAGAGACCCAGTACTTC. Translation gives CAGGHFQETQYF. This chain connects TRBV30 to TRBJ2-5, with D tentatively TRBD1 (5 bases). The CDR3 has 12 amino acids. Trimming took off 8 bases at V and 1 base at J, with 11 bases between the two ends. Germline assignment: CDR1 GTSNPN and CDR2 SVGIG (reference sequence).

This clone was seen only once. The V call is TRBV6-8, the J call TRBJ2-1, with 10 positions matching TRBD1. Germline CDR1 MNHGY, CDR2 SAAAGT. The ends lost 6 bases at V and 7 bases at J; junction bases unmatched: 6. The CDR3 sequence is 14 residues long. For the CDR3, the DNA is TGTGCCAGCAGATCGGGACAGGGGAAGAATGAGCAGTTCTTC. Translated: CASRSGQGKNEQFF.

The rearrangement uses TRBV4-1 and TRBJ2-1; 8 bases map to TRBD1. Germline CDR1 and CDR2: MGHRA and YSYEKL. With V trimmed by 3 bases and J by 5 bases, 12 bases remained unmatched. This CDR3 is 17 amino acids long. CDR3 amino acids: CASSQPQDRGADNEQFF. CDR3 DNA: TGCGCCAGCAGCCAGCCCCAAGACAGGGGCGCCGACAATGAGCAGTTCTTC.

The chain joins TRBV5-4 to TRBJ2-5; perhaps TRBD2 as D (6 bases). Germline V gene sequence: CDR1 SGHNT, CDR2 YYREEE (reference sequence). V dropped 2 bases and J dropped 3 bases, with 11 bases sitting between them. The CDR3 has 14 amino acids. The CDR3 loop is CASSFSGYEETQYF. CDR3 nucleotide sequence: TGTGCCAGCAGCTTTAGCGGTTACGAAGAGACCCAGTACTTC.

The chain is built from TRBV28 and TRBJ2-3; 10 positions agree with TRBD2. The CDR3 consists of 13 residues. The junction had 5 bases not matched to a gene; V was cut back by 9 bases and J by 5 bases. Germline lookup yields CDR1 MDHEN and CDR2 SYDVKM. The DNA for the CDR3 is TGTGCCAGTCTAGCGGGGGATCAAGATACGCAGTATTTT. Its translation is CASLAGDQDTQYF.